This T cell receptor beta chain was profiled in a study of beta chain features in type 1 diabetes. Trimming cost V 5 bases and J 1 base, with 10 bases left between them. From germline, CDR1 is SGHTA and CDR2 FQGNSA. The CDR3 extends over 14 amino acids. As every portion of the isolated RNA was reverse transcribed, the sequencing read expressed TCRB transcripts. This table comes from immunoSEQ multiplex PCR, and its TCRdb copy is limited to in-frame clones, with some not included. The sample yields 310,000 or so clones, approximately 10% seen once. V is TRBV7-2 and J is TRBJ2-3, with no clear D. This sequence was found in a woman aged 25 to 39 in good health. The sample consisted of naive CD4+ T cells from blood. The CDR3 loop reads CASSPREGTDTQYF. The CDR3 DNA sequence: TGTGCCAGCAGCCCTCGAGAGGGCACAGATACGCAGTATTTT.